This TCR beta chain was profiled in a study of shared clonotypes between healthy human individuals (dated by TCRdb to the early 2020s). About the investigation overall: A couple of women and a few men aged 18 to 49 years were included in the cohort. Per donor, three plates each were used for CD4 naive and CD4 memory, two for CD8 naive, and one for CD8 memory. Blood TCR repertoires of five healthy adults were deeply sequenced to estimate repertoire size and the extent of clonotype sharing between individuals. Libraries were prepared and TCR repertoires were sequenced by different laboratories using diverse techniques, in order to increase sequencing depth and limit assay-specific biases. Between about 0.94 and 10 billion PBMCs per donor were obtained by leukapheresis. What the study reported, not specific to this receptor: Because the study included a small number of donors, the genetic and exposure-history diversity represented was limited. Only blood was sampled, and tissue TCR repertoires likely differ from those in blood. Incomplete sequencing was indicated by rarefaction of sorted-subset datasets, despite the large sequencing depth. Naive subsets generally had larger estimated clonotype richness than memory subsets. Across four donors, approximately 4.6% of naive CD4, 3.5% of naive CD8, 2.3% of memory CD4, and approximately 0.4% of memory CD8 clonotypes were shared. Based on pairwise subsampling, the degree of clonotype sharing among donors was expected to be affected by sequencing depth. Higher generation probabilities were observed for clonotypes shared by all four sorted-subset donors than for non-shared clonotypes.

From the cysteine up to the phenylalanine, the CDR3 has a length of 15 residues. CDR3 DNA only is kept here, 45 bases in frame from base 1. Clipping removes 1 base from V and 5 bases from J, with 7 as the unmatched junction base count. Based on the germline V gene, the CDR1 and CDR2 sequences are SGHVS and FNYEAQ. Comments on this clone: The antigen this receptor binds is unknown. No base quality values were provided; no much bigger clone lies one nucleotide off.

Using the deep immunoSEQ assay, multiplex PCR amplified TCR CDR3 regions from genomic DNA. For each cell subset, the extracted genomic DNA was distributed evenly across all wells of several immunoSEQ 96-well plates, and each plate served as one replicate. For sorted subsets, around 0.2 ug genomic DNA, equal to 25,000 to 35,000 T cell genomes, was loaded into each replicate PCR. Purified libraries were measured with a Qubit 3.0 fluorometer, size-checked on a Bioanalyzer 2100, and measured again with the KAPA Library Quantification kit. Every immunoSEQ 96-well plate was sequenced on a dedicated single-read 150-cycle Illumina NextSeq 550 flow cell. Processing in the source paper ran as follows. Because the immunoSEQ output held only junctional sequences and lacked quality scores, the filtering could not match the filtering applied to full-length reads. To assign V/J genes and CDR3, sequences were annotated using PyIR, a Python wrapper for IgBLAST v1.9, with IMGT germline references. Reads were removed for weak V/J assignments (E-value above 1e-6), missing CDR3, stop codons, out-of-frame junctions, or ambiguous translated residues. V3J clonotypes were defined as sequences sharing the same inferred V gene, J gene, and CDR3 amino acid sequence. The percentage overlap between two repertoires was calculated by dividing the number of shared unique clonotypes by the size of the smaller repertoire. Richness of each repertoire was evaluated using RTK rarefaction, the Chao1 estimator, and Recon v2.1 estimates of unobserved clonotypes. OLGA was used to compute generation probabilities for all TCRbeta clonotypes that the gDNA method yielded from a handful of donors. This is the immuneACCESS table as TCRdb keeps it, with only in-frame sequences that have V and J called. A part of the clones is gone; compared with another copy, unresolved V genes explain less than half, and the rest is unexplained. V and J calls and clone size are copied from that table; D and trimming were computed from the DNA. A total of some 2,500,000 clones appear in this sample, roughly 93% of them only once. About 0.38% of the sample rests with the top ten.

Healthy HIV-negative adults with no recently reported acute infections or vaccinations were included as donors. Only Caucasian adults living in Nashville, Tennessee, USA were represented among the donors. CD4+ T cells were enriched by magnetic negative selection; naive cells were then positively selected on CD45RA, and the negative fraction formed the memory subset. After blood collection by leukapheresis, PBMCs were isolated using Ficoll-Histopaque density gradient centrifugation and then cryopreserved in the vapor phase of liquid nitrogen. Purity and quantity of every magnetically sorted T cell population were checked by analytical flow cytometry. Genomic DNA was isolated from each sorted fraction and quantified by UV absorbance on a Nanodrop 2000c.

Here the chain combines TRBV7-6 and TRBJ2-7; TRBD2 lines up with 8 middle nucleotides. The clonotype was recovered from a man aged 18 to 35 in good health. Some clones in this sample may be carry-over from other donors' samples. The specimen was naive CD4+ T cells from PBMCs. The cell subset or site label corresponds to: CD45RA+ positively selected. The CDR3: CASSLEGGRRHEQYF. The DNA is as follows: TGTGCCAGCAGCTTAGAGGGCGGGAGGCGTCACGAGCAGTACTTC.